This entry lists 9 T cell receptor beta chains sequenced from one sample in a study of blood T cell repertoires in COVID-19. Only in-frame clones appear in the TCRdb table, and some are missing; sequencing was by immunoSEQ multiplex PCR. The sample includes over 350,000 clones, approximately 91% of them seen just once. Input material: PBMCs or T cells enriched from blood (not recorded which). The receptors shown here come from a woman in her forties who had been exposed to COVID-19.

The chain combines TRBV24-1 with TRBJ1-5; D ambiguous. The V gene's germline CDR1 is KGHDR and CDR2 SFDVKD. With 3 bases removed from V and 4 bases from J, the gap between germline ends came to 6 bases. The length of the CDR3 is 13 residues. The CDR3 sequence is CATSDHGNQPQHF. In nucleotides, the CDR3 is TGTGCCACCAGTGATCACGGGAATCAGCCCCAGCATTTT.

The CDR3 loop is CASSLTGLQPQHF. For the CDR3, the DNA is TGTGCCAGCAGCCTCACAGGGCTCCAGCCCCAGCATTTT. The V call is TRBV5-6, the J call TRBJ1-5, with a possible D match to TRBD1 (6 bases). Germline values: CDR1 SGHDT, CDR2 YYEEEE. The CDR3 sequence is 13 residues long. Trimming removed 4 bases at V and 7 bases at J, with 12 bases between.

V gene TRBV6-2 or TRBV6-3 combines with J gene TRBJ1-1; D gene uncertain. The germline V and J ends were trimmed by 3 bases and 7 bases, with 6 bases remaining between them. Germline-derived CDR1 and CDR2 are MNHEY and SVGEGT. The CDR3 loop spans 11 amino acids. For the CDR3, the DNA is TGTGCCAGCAGTTATTCGGGTGAAGCTTTCTTT. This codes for CASSYSGEAFF.

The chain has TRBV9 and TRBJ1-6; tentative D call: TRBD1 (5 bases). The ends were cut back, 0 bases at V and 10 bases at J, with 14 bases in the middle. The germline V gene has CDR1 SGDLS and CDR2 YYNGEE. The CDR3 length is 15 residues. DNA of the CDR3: TGTGCCAGCAGCGTAGACGGCAGGGAATGGTCACCCCTCCACTTT. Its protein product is CASSVDGREWSPLHF.

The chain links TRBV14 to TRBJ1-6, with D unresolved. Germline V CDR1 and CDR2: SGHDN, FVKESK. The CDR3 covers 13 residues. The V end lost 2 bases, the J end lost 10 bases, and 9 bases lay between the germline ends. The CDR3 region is CASSQIDISPLHF. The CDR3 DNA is TGTGCCAGCAGCCAAATTGACATCTCACCCCTCCACTTT.

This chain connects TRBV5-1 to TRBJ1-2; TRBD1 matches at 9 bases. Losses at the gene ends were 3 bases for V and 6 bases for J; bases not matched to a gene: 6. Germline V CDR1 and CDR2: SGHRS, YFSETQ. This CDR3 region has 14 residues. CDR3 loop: CASSYRDRADGYTF. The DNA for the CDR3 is TGCGCCAGCAGCTACCGGGACAGGGCCGATGGCTACACCTTC.

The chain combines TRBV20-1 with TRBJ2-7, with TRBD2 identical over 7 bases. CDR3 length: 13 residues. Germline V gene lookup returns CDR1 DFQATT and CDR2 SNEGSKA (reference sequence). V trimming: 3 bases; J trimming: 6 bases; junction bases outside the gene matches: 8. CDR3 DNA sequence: TGCAGTGCTAGTCCCGGGGAGGGGCTCGAGCAGTACTTC. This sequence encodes CSASPGEGLEQYF.

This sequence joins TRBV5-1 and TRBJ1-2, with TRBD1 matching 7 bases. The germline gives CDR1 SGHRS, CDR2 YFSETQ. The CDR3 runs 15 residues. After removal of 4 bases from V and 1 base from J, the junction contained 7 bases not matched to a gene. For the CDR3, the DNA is TGCGCCAGCAGCCCTGGACAGGCTATTAACTATGGCTACACCTTC. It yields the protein CASSPGQAINYGYTF.

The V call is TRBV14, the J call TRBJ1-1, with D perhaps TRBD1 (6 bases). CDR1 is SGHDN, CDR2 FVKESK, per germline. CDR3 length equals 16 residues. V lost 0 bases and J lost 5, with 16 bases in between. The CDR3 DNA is TGTGCCAGCAGCCAAGATTTTGCACAGGGAAGAACTGAAGCTTTCTTT. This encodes CASSQDFAQGRTEAFF.